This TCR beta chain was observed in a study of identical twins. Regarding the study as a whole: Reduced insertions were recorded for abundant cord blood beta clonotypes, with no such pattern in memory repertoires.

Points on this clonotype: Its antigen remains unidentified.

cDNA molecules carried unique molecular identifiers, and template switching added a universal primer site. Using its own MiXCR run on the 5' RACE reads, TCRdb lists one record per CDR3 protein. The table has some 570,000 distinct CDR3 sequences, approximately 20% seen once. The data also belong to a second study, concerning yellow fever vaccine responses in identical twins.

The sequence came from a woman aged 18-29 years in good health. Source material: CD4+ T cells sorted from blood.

In DNA, the CDR3 is TGTGCCAGCAGTCCGCCCACTGGGACAGATACGCAGTATTTT. Amino acids: CASSPPTGTDTQYF. This rearrangement joins TRBV12-3 or TRBV12-4 to TRBJ2-3; D is unclear. This CDR3 comprises 14 residues. V was shortened by 5 bases and J by 3 bases, with 12 bases between the two germline ends.